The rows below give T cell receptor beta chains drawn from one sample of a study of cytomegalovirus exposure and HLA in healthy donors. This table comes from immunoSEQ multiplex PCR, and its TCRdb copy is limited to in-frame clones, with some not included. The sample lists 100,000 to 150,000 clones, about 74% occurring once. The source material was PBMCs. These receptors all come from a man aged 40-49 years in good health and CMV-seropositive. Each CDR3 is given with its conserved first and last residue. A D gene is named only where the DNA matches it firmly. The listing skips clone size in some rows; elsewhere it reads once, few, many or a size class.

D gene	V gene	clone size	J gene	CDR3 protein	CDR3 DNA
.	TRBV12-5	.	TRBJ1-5	CASGKGQVNQPQHF	TGTGCTAGTGGCAAGGGGCAGGTAAATCAGCCCCAGCATTTT
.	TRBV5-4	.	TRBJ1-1	CASSLSSDTEAFF	TGTGCCAGCAGCTTGTCGTCAGACACTGAAGCTTTCTTT
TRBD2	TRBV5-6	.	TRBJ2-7	CASSPLAQGGSSYEQYF	TGTGCCAGCAGCCCCTTGGCCCAGGGAGGGAGCTCCTACGAGCAGTACTTC
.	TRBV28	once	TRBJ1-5	CASSLGQNSNQPQHF	TGTGCCAGCAGTTTAGGACAGAATAGCAATCAGCCCCAGCATTTT
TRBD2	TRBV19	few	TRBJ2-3	CASSTQRGPTDTQYF	TGTGCCAGTAGTACCCAGCGGGGGCCCACAGATACGCAGTATTTT
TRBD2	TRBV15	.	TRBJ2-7	CATSRDWGLAGVDEQYF	TGTGCCACCAGCAGAGATTGGGGACTAGCGGGAGTAGACGAGCAGTACTTC
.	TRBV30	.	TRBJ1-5	CAWSVRRGGEQPQHF	TGTGCCTGGAGTGTCCGCCGGGGGGGCGAACAGCCCCAGCATTTT
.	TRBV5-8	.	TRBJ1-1	CASSFRGTLIGTEAFF	TGTGCCAGCAGCTTCCGGGGAACTTTGATCGGCACTGAAGCTTTCTTT
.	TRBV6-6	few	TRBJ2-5	CASSYSISETQYF	TGTGCCAGCAGTTACTCGATCAGTGAGACCCAGTACTTC
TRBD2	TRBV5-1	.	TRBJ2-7	CASSFVAGGNEQYF	TGCGCCAGCAGCTTCGTAGCGGGAGGAAACGAGCAGTACTTC
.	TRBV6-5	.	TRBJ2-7	CASSSRSEQYF	TGTGCCAGCAGTTCCCGGAGCGAGCAGTACTTC
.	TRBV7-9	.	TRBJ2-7	CASSHRQLNEQYF	TGTGCCAGCAGCCACAGACAGCTCAACGAGCAGTACTTC
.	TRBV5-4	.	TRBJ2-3	CASSLAGDKGDTQYF	TGTGCCAGCAGCTTGGCAGGCGATAAAGGAGATACGCAGTATTTT
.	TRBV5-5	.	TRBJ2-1	CASSLETVYNEQFF	TGTGCCAGCAGCTTGGAAACTGTCTACAATGAGCAGTTCTTC
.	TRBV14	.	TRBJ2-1	CASSQDLGVNEQFF	TGTGCCAGCAGCCAAGATCTTGGAGTTAATGAGCAGTTCTTC